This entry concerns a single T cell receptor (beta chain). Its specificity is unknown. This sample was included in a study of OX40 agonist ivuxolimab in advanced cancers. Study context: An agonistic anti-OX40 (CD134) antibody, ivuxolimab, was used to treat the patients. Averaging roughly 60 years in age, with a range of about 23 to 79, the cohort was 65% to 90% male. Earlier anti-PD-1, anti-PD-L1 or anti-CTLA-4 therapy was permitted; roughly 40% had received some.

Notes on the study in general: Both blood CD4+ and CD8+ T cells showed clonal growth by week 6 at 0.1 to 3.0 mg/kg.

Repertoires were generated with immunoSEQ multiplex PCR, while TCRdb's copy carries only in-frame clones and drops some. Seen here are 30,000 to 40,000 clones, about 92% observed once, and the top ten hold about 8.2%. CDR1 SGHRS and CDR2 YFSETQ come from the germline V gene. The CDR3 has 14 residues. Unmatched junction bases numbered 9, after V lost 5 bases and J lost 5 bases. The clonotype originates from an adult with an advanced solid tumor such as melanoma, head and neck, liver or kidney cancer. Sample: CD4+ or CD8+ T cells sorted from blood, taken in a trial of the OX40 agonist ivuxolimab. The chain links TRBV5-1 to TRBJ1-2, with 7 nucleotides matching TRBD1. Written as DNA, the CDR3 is TGCGCCAGCAGTCAACCGGGACAGCTATATGGCTACACCTTC. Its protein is CASSQPGQLYGYTF.